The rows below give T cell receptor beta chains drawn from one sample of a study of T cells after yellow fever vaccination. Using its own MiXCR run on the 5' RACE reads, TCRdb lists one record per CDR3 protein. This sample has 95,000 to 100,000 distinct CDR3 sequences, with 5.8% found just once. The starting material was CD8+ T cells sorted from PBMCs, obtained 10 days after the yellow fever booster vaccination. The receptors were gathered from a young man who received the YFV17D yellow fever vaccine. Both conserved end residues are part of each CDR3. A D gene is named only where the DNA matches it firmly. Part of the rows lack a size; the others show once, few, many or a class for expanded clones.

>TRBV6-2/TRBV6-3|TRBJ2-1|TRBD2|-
CASSLGTTVNEQFF
TGTGCCAGCAGCTTAGGGACTACGGTAAATGAGCAGTTCTTC
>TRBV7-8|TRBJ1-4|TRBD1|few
CASTGGTGREKLFF
TGTGCCAGCACGGGAGGGACAGGGAGAGAAAAACTGTTTTTT
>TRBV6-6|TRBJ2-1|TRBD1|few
CASSSSGTGWDEQFF
TGTGCCAGCAGTTCATCCGGGACAGGGTGGGATGAGCAGTTCTTC
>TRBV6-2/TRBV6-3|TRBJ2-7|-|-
CASSYSPVSYEQYF
TGTGCCAGCAGTTACTCTCCAGTTTCCTACGAGCAGTACTTC
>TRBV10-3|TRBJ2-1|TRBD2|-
CAISEPGTSFEQFF
TGTGCCATCAGTGAGCCCGGGACTAGCTTTGAGCAGTTCTTC
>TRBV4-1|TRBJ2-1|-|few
CASSQVTGAGEQFF
TGCGCCAGCAGCCAAGTTACGGGGGCAGGAGAGCAGTTCTTC
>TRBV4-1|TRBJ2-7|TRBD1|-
CASSPDRTGGTYEQYF
TGCGCCAGCAGCCCAGACCGTACAGGGGGCACCTACGAGCAGTACTTC
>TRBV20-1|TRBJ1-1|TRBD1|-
CSARDKRTGLGDTEAFF
TGCAGTGCTAGAGATAAGAGGACAGGGCTAGGGGACACTGAAGCTTTCTTT
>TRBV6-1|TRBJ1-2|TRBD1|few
CASSEGDSVSYGYTF
TGTGCCAGCAGTGAAGGGGACAGCGTAAGCTATGGCTACACCTTC
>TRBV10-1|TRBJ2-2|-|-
CASSEGYTGELFF
TGCGCCAGCAGTGAAGGGTACACCGGGGAGCTGTTTTTT
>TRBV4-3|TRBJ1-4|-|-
CASSQDGLIPGGLFF
TGCGCCAGCAGCCAAGATGGACTGATCCCGGGGGGACTGTTTTTT
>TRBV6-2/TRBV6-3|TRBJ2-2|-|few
CASSWETGELFF
TGTGCCAGCAGTTGGGAGACCGGGGAGCTGTTTTTT
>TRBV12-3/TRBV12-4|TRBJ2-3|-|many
CASSFLPDGTDTQYF
TGTGCCAGCAGTTTTCTCCCGGACGGCACAGATACGCAGTATTTT
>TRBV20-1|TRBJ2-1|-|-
CSARDRDWMYNEQFF
TGCAGTGCTAGAGATAGGGACTGGATGTACAATGAGCAGTTCTTC
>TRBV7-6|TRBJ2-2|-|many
CASSLGVGTGELFF
TGTGCCAGCAGCTTAGGGGTGGGCACCGGGGAGCTGTTTTTT
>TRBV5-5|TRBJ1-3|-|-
CASSLAGTGDTIYF
TGTGCCAGCAGCTTGGCCGGGACCGGAGACACCATATATTTT
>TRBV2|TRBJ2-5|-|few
CASVPPRKETQYF
TGTGCCAGCGTCCCTCCTCGCAAGGAGACCCAGTACTTC
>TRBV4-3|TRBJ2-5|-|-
CASSPTRTLYLREETQYF
TGCGCCAGCAGCCCTACCAGGACCCTTTACTTGAGAGAAGAGACCCAGTACTTC
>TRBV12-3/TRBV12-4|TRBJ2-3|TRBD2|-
CASSPGLAGSNTQYF
TGTGCCAGCAGTCCGGGACTAGCGGGCAGCAATACGCAGTATTTT
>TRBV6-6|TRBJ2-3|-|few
CATPRPGRADTQYF
TGTGCCACTCCACGCCCCGGCAGGGCAGATACGCAGTATTTT
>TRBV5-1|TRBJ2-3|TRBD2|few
CASSFGPGGALADTQYF
TGCGCCAGCAGCTTTGGGCCGGGGGGGGCCTTGGCAGATACGCAGTATTTT
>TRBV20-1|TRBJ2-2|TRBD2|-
CSAPGGYTGELFF
TGCAGTGCTCCCGGGGGGTACACCGGGGAGCTGTTTTTT
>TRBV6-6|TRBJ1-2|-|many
CASSSHRDLRRDYGYTF
TGTGCCAGCAGTTCCCACCGGGACCTCAGAAGGGACTATGGCTACACCTTC
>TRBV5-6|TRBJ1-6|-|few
CASLDGGHSPLHF
TGTGCCAGCCTCGACGGGGGGCATTCACCCCTCCACTTT
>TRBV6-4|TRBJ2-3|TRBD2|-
CASSPGRGDTDTQYF
TGTGCCAGCAGTCCAGGGCGGGGGGACACAGATACGCAGTATTTT
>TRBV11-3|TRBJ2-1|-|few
CASSLNGGNNEQFF
TGTGCCAGCAGCTTAAACGGTGGGAACAATGAGCAGTTCTTC
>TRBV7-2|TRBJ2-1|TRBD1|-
CASSPWTGKSYNEQFF
TGTGCCAGCAGCCCCTGGACAGGGAAGTCCTACAATGAGCAGTTCTTC
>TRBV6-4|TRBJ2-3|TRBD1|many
CASSGQGGRTDTQYF
TGTGCCAGCAGCGGACAGGGAGGTCGCACAGATACGCAGTATTTT
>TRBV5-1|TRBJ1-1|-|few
CASSWLGFMNTEAFF
TGCGCCAGCAGCTGGCTCGGTTTCATGAACACTGAAGCTTTCTTT
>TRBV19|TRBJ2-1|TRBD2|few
CASSVTSGEYNEQFF
TGTGCCAGTAGTGTTACTAGCGGGGAATACAATGAGCAGTTCTTC
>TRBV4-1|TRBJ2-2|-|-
CASSRGTANTGELFF
TGCGCCAGCAGCCGCGGGACGGCAAACACCGGGGAGCTGTTTTTT
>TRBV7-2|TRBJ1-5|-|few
CASTAGLTLNQPQHF
TGTGCCAGCACCGCGGGACTGACACTGAATCAGCCCCAGCATTTT
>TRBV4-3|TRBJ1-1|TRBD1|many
CASSQVRTGVTEAFF
TGCGCCAGCAGCCAGGTACGGACAGGGGTAACTGAAGCTTTCTTT
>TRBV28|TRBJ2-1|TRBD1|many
CASSPGTGDANEQFF
TGTGCCAGCAGTCCCGGGACAGGGGACGCCAATGAGCAGTTCTTC
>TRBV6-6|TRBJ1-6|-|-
CASIRRGDFNSPLHF
TGTGCCAGCATAAGGAGAGGGGATTTTAATTCACCCCTCCACTTT
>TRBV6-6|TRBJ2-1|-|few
CASSSGQYNEQFF
TGTGCCAGCAGTTCTGGACAGTACAATGAGCAGTTCTTC
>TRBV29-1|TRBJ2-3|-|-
CSVTFQQAPKRQDTQYF
TGCAGCGTTACCTTCCAACAGGCCCCCAAACGACAGGATACGCAGTATTTT